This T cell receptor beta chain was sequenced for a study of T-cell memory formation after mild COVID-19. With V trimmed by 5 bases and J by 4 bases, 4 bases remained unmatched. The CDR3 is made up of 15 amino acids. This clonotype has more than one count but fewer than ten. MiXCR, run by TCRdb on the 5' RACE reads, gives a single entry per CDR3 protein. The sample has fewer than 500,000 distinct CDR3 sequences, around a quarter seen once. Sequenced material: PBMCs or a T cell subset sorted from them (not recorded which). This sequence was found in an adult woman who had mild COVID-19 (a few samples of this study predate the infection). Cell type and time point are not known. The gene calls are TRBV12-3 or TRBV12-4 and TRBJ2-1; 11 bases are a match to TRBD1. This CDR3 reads CASSPGQGAYNEQFF. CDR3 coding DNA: TGTGCCAGCAGTCCCGGACAGGGGGCATACAATGAGCAGTTCTTC.